One sample yielded the 3 T cell receptor beta chains listed below, sequenced in a study of T cell clonality in common variable immunodeficiency. The method was immunoSEQ multiplex PCR; TCRdb's version includes in-frame clones alone and lacks a portion of them. Singletons are absent from the sample, which has 40,000 to 50,000 clones. The specimen sequenced was peripheral blood mononuclear cells. The receptors were sampled from a person between 18 and 75 years old in good health.

This clone occurred many times. The missing CDR3 end, 3 residues past where the read stops, is filled in from the germline J gene. This chain uses TRBV28 with TRBJ2-3, with D uncertain. This CDR3 is 14 amino acids long. Trimming pared 3 bases from V and 1 base from J, leaving 8 bases between. Germline-derived CDR1 and CDR2 are MDHEN and SYDVKM. Partial CDR3 DNA: TGTGCCAGCAGTTTTGTTGCGGGCACAGATACG. The encoded protein is CASSFVAGTDT. The full-length CDR3 reads as CASSFVAGTDTQYF. The full variable domain, rest sourced from reference TRBV28 and TRBJ2-3, is DVKVTQSSRYLVKRTGEKVFLECVQDMDHENMFWYRQDPGLGLRLIYFSYDVKMKEKGDIPEGYSVSREKKERFSLILESASTNQTSMYLCASSFVAGTDTQYFGPGTRLTVL.

Concerning this clone: The CDR3 end lies 3 residues beyond the end of the read and is filled in from the germline J gene. V and J are TRBV19 and TRBJ1-1, with D maybe TRBD1 (6 bases). CDR3 size: 14 residues. V was cut by 7 bases and J by 1 base, with 13 bases left in between. In germline, CDR1 is LNHDA, CDR2 SQIVND (reference sequence). CDR3 DNA, as far as it was read: TGTGCCAGTAAACGACAGGAGACGAACACTGAA. It yields the protein CASKRQETNTE. The entire CDR3 reads CASKRQETNTEAFF.

This clone rates as medium-sized. The CDR3 end is not reached by the read, which stops 3 residues before it; the germline J gene fills it in. The chain joins TRBV6-2 or TRBV6-3 to TRBJ2-3; D not resolved. The CDR3 totals 14 residues. Per germline, CDR1 MNHEY and CDR2 SVGEGT. Trimming removed 0 bases at V and 4 bases at J, with 8 bases between. The covered CDR3 bases are TGTGCCAGCAGTTACTCGAGCGTCCCAGATACG. This codes for CASSYSSVPDT. The complete CDR3 protein is CASSYSSVPDTQYF.